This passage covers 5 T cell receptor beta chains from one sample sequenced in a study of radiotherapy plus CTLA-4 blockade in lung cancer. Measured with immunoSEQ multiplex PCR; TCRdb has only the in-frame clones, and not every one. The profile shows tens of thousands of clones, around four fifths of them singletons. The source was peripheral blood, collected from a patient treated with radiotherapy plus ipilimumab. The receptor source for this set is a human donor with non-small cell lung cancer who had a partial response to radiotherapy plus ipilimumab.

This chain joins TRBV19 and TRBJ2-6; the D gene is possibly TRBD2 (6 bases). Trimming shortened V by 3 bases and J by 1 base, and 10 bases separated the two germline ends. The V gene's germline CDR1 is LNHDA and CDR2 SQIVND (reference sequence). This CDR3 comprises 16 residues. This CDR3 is CASSIGGISGANVLTF. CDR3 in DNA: TGTGCCAGTAGTATCGGGGGAATATCTGGGGCCAACGTCCTGACTTTC.

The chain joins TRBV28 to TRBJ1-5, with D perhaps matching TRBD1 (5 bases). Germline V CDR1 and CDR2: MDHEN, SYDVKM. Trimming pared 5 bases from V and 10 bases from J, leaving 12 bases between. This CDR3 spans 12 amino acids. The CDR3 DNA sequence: TGTGCCAGCAGTCCCGGGGGGGGTCCCCAGCATTTT. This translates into CASSPGGGPQHF.

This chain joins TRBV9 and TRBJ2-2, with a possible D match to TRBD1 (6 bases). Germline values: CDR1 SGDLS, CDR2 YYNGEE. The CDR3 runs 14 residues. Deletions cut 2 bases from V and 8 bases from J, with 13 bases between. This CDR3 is CASSVGTGQGELFF. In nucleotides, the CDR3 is TGTGCCAGCAGCGTGGGAACAGGGCAAGGGGAGCTGTTTTTT.

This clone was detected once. The CDR3: CASSQGRGGEETQYF. The CDR3 coding sequence is TGTGCCAGCAGCCAAGGGCGGGGGGGCGAAGAGACCCAGTACTTC. V and J are TRBV4-2 and TRBJ2-5; TRBD2 aligns across 9 bases. Germline V gene sequence: CDR1 LGHNA, CDR2 YNFKEQ. This CDR3 has 15 residues. Unmatched junction bases numbered 3, after V lost 1 base and J lost 3 bases.

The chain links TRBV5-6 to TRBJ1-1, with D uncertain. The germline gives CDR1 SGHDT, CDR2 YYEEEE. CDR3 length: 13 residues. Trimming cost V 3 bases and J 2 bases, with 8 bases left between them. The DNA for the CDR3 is TGTGCCAGCAGCTCAGGAATAAACACTGAAGCTTTCTTT. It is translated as CASSSGINTEAFF.